Below are 17 T cell receptor beta chains sequenced from a single sample in a study of circulating CD8 cells and anti-PD-1 response in melanoma. Sorting of live CD3+CD8+TCRalphabeta+ cells by PD-1 and/or TIGIT gave four subsets. The QIAseq Immune Repertoire TCR panel built the libraries from roughly 15 ng of total RNA. Each CDR3 protein is one row after TCRdb ran MiXCR on the reads. The data show some 250 distinct CDR3 sequences, around 6% seen once. The input for sequencing was CD8+ T cells from PBMCs, taken at baseline or after one month of anti-PD-1 therapy (not recorded which). The receptors derive from a human donor with melanoma.

Relative to its sample, this clonotype is hyperexpanded. V gene TRBV7-2 combines with J gene TRBJ2-5; either TRBD1 or TRBD2 may fit D (6 bases each). The CDR3 contains 14 residues. V was pared by 5 bases and J by 3 bases, with 13 bases between. Germline CDR1 and CDR2: SGHTA and FQGNSA. CDR3 region: CASSRWGAKETQYF. In DNA, the CDR3 is TGTGCCAGCAGCCGATGGGGGGCGAAAGAGACCCAGTACTTC.

This clonotype ranks as medium-sized. The chain couples TRBV5-4 to TRBJ1-2; no reliable D call. Trimming cost V 3 bases and J 2 bases, with 11 bases left between them. The CDR3 consists of 14 residues. The germline V gene encodes CDR1 SGHNT and CDR2 YYREEE (reference sequence). CDR3 region: CASSWKQQNYGYTF. CDR3 in DNA: TGTGCCAGCAGCTGGAAACAACAGAACTATGGCTACACCTTC.

This clonotype was counted only a few times. Since a much larger clone is just one base distant, this may be a read error. The chain recombines TRBV20-1 with TRBJ1-2; maybe TRBD1 (5 bases). Germline lookup yields CDR1 DFQATT and CDR2 SNEGSKA (reference sequence). Trimming took off 0 bases at V and 3 bases at J, with 14 bases between the two ends. There are 15 residues in the CDR3. The chain's CDR3 is CSARDQGTGHYGYTF. The CDR3 DNA reads as TGCAGTGCTAGAGATCAGGGAACAGGCCACTATGGCTACACCTTC.

Within the sample, this clonotype is medium-sized. V and J are TRBV19 and TRBJ1-5; D is possibly TRBD1 (5 bases). From germline, CDR1 is LNHDA and CDR2 SQIVND (reference sequence). V was clipped by 6 bases and J by 4 bases, with 13 bases between them. The CDR3 is 14 residues long. The CDR3 is CASRAGNGNQPQHF. CDR3 bases: TGTGCCAGTAGGGCAGGGAATGGGAATCAGCCCCAGCATTTT.

J is TRBJ2-1 and V is TRBV5-5; D is unresolved. There are 12 residues in the CDR3. Germline-derived CDR1 and CDR2 are SGHKS and YYEKEE (reference sequence). The ends were cut back, 4 bases at V and 9 bases at J, with 11 bases in the middle. CDR3 sequence reads: CASSTLDGEQFF. The CDR3 bases are TGTGCCAGCAGCACCTTGGACGGTGAGCAGTTCTTC.

With regard to this clonotype: A much more abundant neighbour one base away suggests this may be a read error. V gene TRBV20-1 combines with J gene TRBJ2-7, with D perhaps TRBD1 (6 bases). The CDR3 is 13 amino acids. Germline loops: CDR1 DFQATT, CDR2 SNEGSKA (reference sequence). CDR3 sequence: CGARGQGPYEQYF. CDR3 nucleotide sequence: TGCGGTGCTAGAGGTCAGGGGCCCTACGAGCAGTACTTC.

This clonotype is medium-sized. A much larger clone is a single base away; this may be a read error. The V gene is TRBV11-2, the J gene TRBJ2-3; TRBD1 might be the D (6 bases). This CDR3 spans 15 amino acids. V gave up 5 bases and J gave up 4 bases, with 16 bases separating them. Germline V gene sequence: CDR1 SGHAT, CDR2 FQNNGV. The CDR3: CASSHNSGASDTQYF. CDR3 nucleotide sequence: TGTGCCAGCAGCCACAATTCAGGGGCCTCAGATACGCAGTATTTT.

By frequency in the sample, this clonotype is medium-sized (0.01 to 0.1%). The gene calls are TRBV20-1 and TRBJ2-7, with D unclear. Germline V gene data show CDR1 as DFQATT and CDR2 as SNEGSKA (reference sequence). The germline V and J ends were trimmed by 0 bases and 3 bases, with 12 bases remaining between them. This CDR3 has 14 residues. CDR3 in amino acids: CSARDSAGNYEQYF. The CDR3, as DNA: TGCAGTGCTAGAGATTCGGCCGGAAACTACGAGCAGTACTTC.

This clonotype is judged medium-sized. The rearrangement joins TRBV30 to TRBJ2-7; weak D call: TRBD1 (6 bases). Germline lookup yields CDR1 GTSNPN and CDR2 SVGIG (reference sequence). The CDR3 length is 12 residues. The V end lost 2 bases, the J end lost 3 bases, and 8 bases lay between the germline ends. CDR3 sequence (DNA): TGTGCCTGGAGTCAGGGACACTACGAGCAGTACTTC. The encoded protein is CAWSQGHYEQYF.

This clonotype is termed medium-sized. The chain carries TRBV3-1 and TRBJ2-3; D not certain. The CDR3 is 12 amino acids. Germline CDR1 and CDR2: LGHDT and YNNKEL (reference sequence). V lost 0 bases and J lost 2, with 0 bases in between. DNA of the CDR3: TGTGCCAGCAGCCAAGACACAGATACGCAGTATTTT. Protein product: CASSQDTDTQYF.

This clonotype is categorized as large. The J gene is TRBJ2-3, the V gene TRBV23-1, with D unclear. TRBV23-1 is marked as an open reading frame, function uncertain. With 2 bases removed from V and 0 bases from J, the gap between germline ends came to 15 bases. CDR3 length equals 17 residues. The DNA of the CDR3 is TGCGCCAGCAGTCAACGCTCTTATTCGGAAAGCACAGATACGCAGTATTTT. Translation: CASSQRSYSESTDTQYF.

In this sample, this clonotype is large (0.1 to 1%). This chain joins TRBV6-2 or TRBV6-3 and TRBJ2-2; 11 nucleotides agree with TRBD2. J lost 0 bases, V lost 2 bases, and 5 bases had no gene match. The CDR3 runs 18 residues. Germline values: CDR1 MNHEY, CDR2 SVGEGT. CDR3 protein: CASSYDTSGGANTGELFF. The CDR3 bases are TGTGCCAGCAGTTACGATACTAGCGGGGGTGCGAACACCGGGGAGCTGTTTTTT.

The V call is TRBV9, the J call TRBJ1-1; possible D gene TRBD1, 5 bases. The CDR3 totals 14 residues. The V gene lost 0 bases and the J gene lost 4 bases, with 10 bases spanning the gap. The V gene's germline CDR1 is SGDLS and CDR2 YYNGEE. The CDR3 nucleotides are TGTGCCAGCAGCGTAGGAGACAGTCCCACTGAAGCTTTCTTT. Its translation: CASSVGDSPTEAFF.

By sample fraction, this clonotype is medium-sized. V and J are TRBV20-1 and TRBJ2-5, with D uncertain. Trimming took off 6 bases at V and 9 bases at J, with 14 bases between the two ends. The CDR3 has 11 amino acids. Germline V gives CDR1 DFQATT, CDR2 SNEGSKA (reference sequence). CDR3 residues: CSAAILGAQYF. The CDR3, as DNA: TGCAGTGCCGCAATACTTGGGGCCCAGTACTTC.

This clonotype rates as medium-sized. The chain couples TRBV20-1 to TRBJ2-7; 8 bases align to TRBD2. CDR1 is DFQATT, CDR2 SNEGSKA, per germline (reference sequence). V dropped 0 bases and J dropped 2; count of bases not matched to a gene: 3. CDR3 size: 14 residues. The CDR3 region is CSARDGGEAYEQYF. CDR3 coding DNA: TGCAGTGCTAGAGACGGGGGGGAGGCCTACGAGCAGTACTTC.

Judged by abundance, this clonotype is medium-sized. The chain links TRBV6-4 to TRBJ2-6; D is perhaps TRBD2 (7 bases). Germline V CDR1 and CDR2: MRHNA, SNTAGT. The V end was cut by 3 bases, the J end by 4 bases, with 13 bases between. The CDR3 runs 16 residues. The CDR3, as DNA: TGTGCCAGCAGTGAGGGGGGGGGCTTAGGGGCCAACGTCCTGACTTTC. It specifies CASSEGGGLGANVLTF.

Relative to its sample, this clonotype is large. The rearrangement uses TRBV7-2 and TRBJ2-7; 7 nucleotides line up with TRBD2. The germline V gene has CDR1 SGHTA and CDR2 FQGNSA. This CDR3 comprises 15 residues. The junction had 6 bases not matched to a gene; V was cut back by 2 bases and J by 2 bases. The CDR3 nucleotides are TGTGCCAGCAGCTTATGGTCTAGCGGAACCTACGAGCAGTACTTC. It is translated as CASSLWSSGTYEQYF.